This T cell receptor beta chain appears in the sequencing data of a study of T cell clonality in common variable immunodeficiency. This clone occurred a few times. The target antigen is unknown. Read sequence stops 3 residues before the CDR3 end, and the germline J gene provides the missing end. The CDR3 consists of 15 residues. Germline assignment: CDR1 SGHAT and CDR2 FQNNGV. Unmatched junction bases numbered 6, after V lost 2 bases and J lost 7 bases. Repertoires were generated with immunoSEQ multiplex PCR, while TCRdb's copy carries only in-frame clones and drops some. The repertoire yields more than 30,000 clones, none seen only once; the top ten contain 5.4%. Of CVID subjects, roughly 15 were female and 25 to 30 male, mean age roughly 40. No CVID subject was ill or on immunomodulatory drugs when sampled. Study-wide findings and caveats: Fewer deletions and N-nucleotide insertions were reportedly seen in common variable immunodeficiency TCR beta sequences.

The source material was peripheral blood mononuclear cells. The chain joins TRBV11-2 to TRBJ2-1, with 9 bases that match TRBD2. This TCR was sampled from a human donor with common variable immunodeficiency. The CDR3: CASSLLSGGLNEQFF. CDR3 bases read: TGTGCCAGCAGCTTATTAAGCGGGGGGCTAAATGAG.